This TCR beta chain appears in the sequencing data of a study of metastatic and nonmetastatic thyroid tumors. As for the study in general: Samples came from malignant and benign thyroid patients, and repertoires were compared across blood and tumor or nodule tissue.

Germline V gives CDR1 MNHEY, CDR2 SVGAGI. This CDR3 is built from 11 residues. Each patient came to thyroid surgery without any prior treatment (of any kind). In the case of this clone: Germline is not matched at one junction end, which may reflect a read error.

Authors' processing steps: The study took CDR3 differences across clinicopathological groups and made a distant-metastasis classifier for papillary thyroid cancer from them. TCRdb reassembled clones from the PCR reads with MiXCR. The V and J calls and clone size come from TCRdb's table, not from the authors' own analysis. This table holds 30,000 to 35,000 clones, about 32% found once. The rearrangement joins TRBV6-5 to TRBJ2-1; D perhaps matches TRBD2 (5 bases). The sample was blood. This TCR came from a female donor with papillary thyroid cancer or a benign thyroid nodule (not recorded which). Some clones in this sample may be carry-over from other donors' samples. CDR3 DNA: TGTCCCAGCGGTTACGTAAATGATAAGTTCTTC. This gives the protein CPSGYVNDKFF.